Described below is a single T cell receptor (beta chain) sequence and its context. Its antigen is undetermined. Reverse transcribing all isolated RNA meant expressed TCRB transcripts were sequenced. Using immunoSEQ multiplex PCR, the repertoire was profiled, and TCRdb retains in-frame clones only, with some absent. The data hold 200,000 to 250,000 clones, with approximately 15% observed a single time. V was pared by 6 bases and J by 4 bases, with 21 bases between. Looked up from germline, CDR1 is LNHDA and CDR2 is SQIVND (reference sequence). This CDR3 contains 16 residues. The data stem from a study of beta chain features in type 1 diabetes. Study-level points and caveats: Type 1 diabetes patients had TCRB CDR3s that were shorter (moderately but significantly so) in all four CD4+ subsets. Any role of HLA type in TCRB rearrangement remained unresolved here. Naive, central memory and regulatory TCRB repertoires appeared more similar among patients than healthy donors.

Averaging approximately 0.11 L, one heparinised blood draw was given by each donor. The chain links TRBV19 to TRBJ1-1; D is undetermined. The TCR was taken from a man aged 25-45 years with type 1 diabetes. Material for sequencing was naive CD4+ T cells from blood. CDR3 sequence reads: CASSNRGARGGTEAFF. CDR3 sequence (DNA): TGTGCCAGTAGCAACCGTGGCGCCCGAGGTGGCACTGAAGCTTTCTTT.